This T cell receptor beta chain was captured in a study of low-dose radiotherapy and immunotherapy resistance in tumors. Study overall: Daily, from cycle 1 day 1 and for four cycles, patients took oral aspirin 300 mg.

First-strand cDNA relied on TRAV- and TRBV-specific primers spanning alpha and beta chains. With a constant-region primer and a V-primer adapter, TCRs were subjected to roughly 20 PCR cycles of amplification. Each CDR3 protein is one row after TCRdb ran MiXCR on the reads. Seen here are some 15,000 distinct CDR3 sequences, under 55% observed once, and the top ten hold about 4%. This CDR3 has 12 residues. V gave up 8 bases and J gave up 1 base, with 8 bases separating them. Looked up from germline, CDR1 is MDHEN and CDR2 is SYDVKM. This TCR derives from a human donor with advanced metastatic prostate, ovarian, gallbladder or colorectal cancer (not recorded which). This table probably holds off-target reads from a library built for another chain. The chain couples TRBV28 to TRBJ2-5; TRBD2 is a possible D gene (7 bases). The CDR3 bases are TGTGCCAGCCGGGGGGCCCAAGAGACCCAGTACTTC. This translates into CASRGAQETQYF.